This T cell receptor beta chain is from a study of tumor T cells in aggressive B-cell lymphoma. This clone is a singleton in its sample. The CDR3 has 15 residues. V gave up 4 bases and J gave up 5 bases; unmatched junction bases: 5. From germline, CDR1 is SGHRS and CDR2 YFSETQ. Assay used: immunoSEQ multiplex PCR; TCRdb lists only in-frame clones, some missing. The table has roughly 3,300 clones, around 94% seen once. The chain links TRBV5-1 to TRBJ2-7; 14 bases are shared with TRBD2. Sequenced input: tumor tissue. This sequence was found in an adult with diffuse large B cell lymphoma. The CDR3 bases are TGCGCCAGCAGCCTAGGGACTAGCGGGAGACACGAGCAGTACTTC. Translation gives CASSLGTSGRHEQYF.